This passage covers 24 T cell receptor beta chains from one sample sequenced in a study of T cells after yellow fever vaccination. A single record per CDR3 protein comes from TCRdb applying MiXCR to the 5' RACE reads. This table holds about 300,000 distinct CDR3 sequences, approximately 10% found once. The sample consisted of CD4+ T cells sorted from PBMCs, taken 5 days after the yellow fever booster vaccination. These receptors originate from a man aged 18 to 30 who received the YFV17D yellow fever vaccine.

V gene TRBV12-3 or TRBV12-4 combines with J gene TRBJ1-2; the match to TRBD1 covers 9 bases. The V gene end was trimmed by 6 bases and the J gene end by 4 bases; junction bases not matched to a gene: 3. The CDR3 spans 13 residues. For the CDR3, the DNA is TGTGCCAGCAGACTGGGACAGGGCTATGGCTACACCTTC. It yields the protein CASRLGQGYGYTF.

The V call is TRBV6-2 or TRBV6-3, the J call TRBJ2-3, with a tentative D call TRBD1 (6 bases). This CDR3 is 11 amino acids long. V was clipped by 2 bases and J by 11 bases, with 8 bases between them. Germline CDR1 is MNHEY and CDR2 is SVGEGT. The CDR3 sequence: CASSYGGRQYF. The CDR3 DNA sequence: TGTGCCAGCAGTTACGGGGGCCGGCAGTATTTT.

A few counts support this clonotype. The V call is TRBV4-1, the J call TRBJ1-4; 8 bases align to TRBD1. The V segment lost 0 bases and the J segment 3 bases; nucleotides outside the gene matches: 6. The CDR3 has 17 residues. The germline V gene encodes CDR1 MGHRA and CDR2 YSYEKL. The CDR3, as DNA: TGCGCCAGCAGCCAAGATAGGACAGGGAAGCCTAATGAAAAACTGTTTTTT. Protein sequence: CASSQDRTGKPNEKLFF.

The V call is TRBV2, the J call TRBJ1-6, with D hard to call. The ends were cut back, 6 bases at V and 14 bases at J, with 20 bases in the middle. The CDR3 loop spans 14 amino acids. Germline values: CDR1 SNHLY, CDR2 FYNNEI. DNA of the CDR3: TGTGCCAGCAGGCAAGGGCCGAGGCAGGTATCCCTCCACTTT. Encoded protein: CASRQGPRQVSLHF.

This clonotype was detected a few times. The chain carries TRBV18 and TRBJ2-7; no definite D call. The V end was cut by 5 bases, the J end by 4 bases, with 12 bases between. CDR3 size: 13 residues. Germline V gives CDR1 KGHSH, CDR2 LQKENI. This chain's CDR3 is CASSESGEYEQYF. The CDR3 bases are TGTGCCAGCTCAGAGTCGGGCGAATACGAGCAGTACTTC.

CDR3 region: CASSQDLPETQYF. The CDR3, as DNA: TGCGCCAGCAGCCAAGATCTCCCCGAGACCCAGTACTTC. The V and J genes are TRBV4-3 and TRBJ2-5; no definite D call. The CDR3 sequence is 13 residues long. Trimming cost V 0 bases and J 5 bases, with 7 bases left between them. Looked up from germline, CDR1 is LGHNA and CDR2 is YSLEER.

The J gene is TRBJ2-7, the V gene TRBV5-1; possibly TRBD1 or TRBD2 for D (5 bases each). The CDR3 has 16 amino acids. Trimming stripped 4 bases from V and 3 bases from J, with 20 bases between. The germline gives CDR1 SGHRS, CDR2 YFSETQ. CDR3 residues: CASSRGPRGQGYEQYF. CDR3 nucleotides: TGCGCCAGCAGCAGGGGCCCCCGGGGCCAGGGCTACGAGCAGTACTTC.

This chain uses TRBV27 with TRBJ2-1; 9 bases agree with TRBD1. Trimming took 4 bases from V and 10 from J; bases not matched to a gene: 11. The germline CDR1 and CDR2 sequences are MNHEY and SMNVEV (reference sequence). The CDR3 sequence is 15 residues long. The CDR3 coding sequence is TGTGCCAGCAGTTCTGGACAGGGGAGAAGAATCGAGCAGTTCTTC. Translation: CASSSGQGRRIEQFF.

This clonotype occurred many times. This chain joins TRBV24-1 and TRBJ1-2; no clear D gene. Trimming left V 9 bases short and J 6 bases short, with 10 bases between. Germline CDR1 KGHDR, CDR2 SFDVKD. This CDR3 has 11 residues. CDR3 coding DNA: TGTGCCACCCAACCTGGAGATGGCTACACCTTC. Its translation is CATQPGDGYTF.

This clonotype has at least ten counts. The V call is TRBV7-2, the J call TRBJ2-3, with a weak D call TRBD1 (7 bases). CDR1 SGHTA and CDR2 FQGNSA come from the germline V gene. The CDR3 has 13 residues. Trimming shortened V by 4 bases and J by 4 bases, and 9 bases separated the two germline ends. Here the CDR3 reads CASSSGGSDTQYF. In DNA form, the CDR3 reads TGTGCCAGCAGCTCAGGGGGGTCAGATACGCAGTATTTT.

This clonotype showed up many times. The CDR3 DNA reads TGCGCCAGCAGCTTGGCCGCGGAGGGGAATGAGCAGTTCTTC. It is translated as CASSLAAEGNEQFF. The chain joins TRBV5-1 to TRBJ2-1; tentatively, D is TRBD2 (6 bases). Per germline, CDR1 SGHRS and CDR2 YFSETQ. CDR3 length: 14 residues. Trimming pared 0 bases from V and 7 bases from J, leaving 11 bases between. Supplemented by reference TRBV5-1 and TRBJ2-1, the full variable domain reads KAGVTQTPRYLIKTRGQQVTLSCSPISGHRSVSWYQQTPGQGLQFLFEYFSETQRNKGNFPGRFSGRQFSNSRSEMNVSTLELGDSALYLCASSLAAEGNEQFFGPGTRLTVL.

This clonotype showed up many times. This chain links TRBV4-2 with TRBJ1-6, with TRBD1 matching 9 bases. Per germline, CDR1 LGHNA and CDR2 YNFKEQ. Trimming cost V 3 bases and J 3 bases; bases outside gene matches: 3. This CDR3 contains 16 residues. The CDR3 here is CASSHPTGGYNSPLHF. In DNA, the CDR3 is TGTGCCAGCAGCCACCCGACAGGGGGCTATAATTCACCCCTCCACTTT.

CDR3 protein: CASSLAEGQGPAEQYF. CDR3 nucleotide sequence: TGCGCCAGCAGCTTGGCCGAGGGGCAGGGGCCGGCTGAGCAGTACTTC. The V and J genes are TRBV5-1 and TRBJ2-7; a weak D match, TRBD1 (6 bases). Germline V gene lookup returns CDR1 SGHRS and CDR2 YFSETQ. This CDR3 comprises 16 residues. Trimming removed 0 bases at V and 7 bases at J, with 20 bases between. Full variable domain (missing parts from reference TRBV5-1 and TRBJ2-7): KAGVTQTPRYLIKTRGQQVTLSCSPISGHRSVSWYQQTPGQGLQFLFEYFSETQRNKGNFPGRFSGRQFSNSRSEMNVSTLELGDSALYLCASSLAEGQGPAEQYFGPGTRLTVT.

The sample holds a few counts of this clonotype. The chain recombines TRBV15 with TRBJ2-5; D not certain. The CDR3 runs to 13 residues. Germline values: CDR1 LNHNV, CDR2 YYDKDF (reference sequence). V dropped 0 bases and J dropped 5 bases, with 7 bases sitting between them. The CDR3 DNA follows: TGTGCCACCAGCAGAGATGAGGTCGAGACCCAGTACTTC. Translation gives CATSRDEVETQYF.

In this sample, this clonotype turned up many times. CDR3 sequence: CASSLGTSRRYEQYF. The CDR3 nucleotides read TGTGCCAGCAGCCTGGGGACTAGCCGGCGGTACGAGCAGTACTTC. The gene calls are TRBV7-9 and TRBJ2-7; 9 bases map to TRBD2. CDR1 is SEHNR and CDR2 is FQNEAQ in the germline V gene (reference sequence). This CDR3 comprises 15 residues. Trimming removed 5 bases from V and 4 bases from J; junction bases left unmatched: 9. Full variable domain (outside the CDR3, taken from reference TRBV7-9 and TRBJ2-7): DTGVSQNPRHKITKRGQNVTFRCDPISEHNRLYWYRQTLGQGPEFLTYFQNEAQLEKSRLLSDRFSAERPKGSFSTLEIQRTEQGDSAMYLCASSLGTSRRYEQYFGPGTRLTVT.

This clonotype was counted a few times. V usage is TRBV10-2 and J usage is TRBJ1-1; D unclear. The CDR3 contains 13 residues. Between the trimmed V and J ends, which lost 3 bases and 1 base, there was a span of 6 bases. The V gene's germline CDR1 is WSHSY and CDR2 SAAADI. The CDR3 protein is CASSETKNTEAFF. The CDR3 region has the DNA TGCGCCAGCAGTGAAACCAAGAACACTGAAGCTTTCTTT.

V gene TRBV24-1 combines with J gene TRBJ1-1; unclear D gene. CDR1 and CDR2 (germline): KGHDR, SFDVKD. This CDR3 comprises 13 residues. Trimming removed 9 bases at V and 1 base at J, with 11 bases between. CDR3 region: CATRERENTEAFF. The CDR3 DNA sequence: TGTGCCACCCGAGAGCGGGAGAACACTGAAGCTTTCTTT.

This clonotype was picked up many times. This chain joins TRBV12-3 or TRBV12-4 and TRBJ1-5; no reliable D call. The CDR3 is 14 amino acids. V gave up 1 base and J gave up 0 bases, with 4 bases separating them. The CDR3: CASSLGNSNQPQHF. CDR3 DNA: TGTGCCAGCAGTTTAGGCAATAGCAATCAGCCCCAGCATTTT.

J is TRBJ1-3 and V is TRBV18; D possibly corresponds to TRBD1 (5 bases). V lost 3 bases, J lost 2 bases, and 14 bases lay in between. The CDR3 length is 16 residues. Germline CDR1 reads KGHSH; CDR2 reads LQKENI. The CDR3 nucleotides are TGTGCCAGCTCACCCGCCGGCGGGGCCACTGGAAACACCATATATTTT. This encodes CASSPAGGATGNTIYF. The full variable domain, rest sourced from reference TRBV18 and TRBJ1-3, is NAGVMQNPRHLVRRRGQEARLRCSPMKGHSHVYWYRQLPEEGLKFMVYLQKENIIDESGMPKERFSAEFPKEGPSILRIQQVVRGDSAAYFCASSPAGGATGNTIYFGEGSWLTVV.

This clonotype showed up many times. The rearrangement joins TRBV7-9 to TRBJ1-5; D gene unclear. CDR3 size: 14 residues. CDR1 and CDR2 from the germline V gene are SEHNR and FQNEAQ (reference sequence). The ends were cut back, 5 bases at V and 6 bases at J, with 14 bases in the middle. This chain's CDR3 is CASSPRGVSQPQHF. CDR3 coding DNA: TGTGCCAGCAGCCCGCGGGGAGTGAGTCAGCCCCAGCATTTT.

The chain employs TRBV6-2 or TRBV6-3 and TRBJ1-1, with TRBD1 as a possible D gene (5 bases). CDR1 and CDR2 from the germline V gene are MNHEY and SVGEGT. The CDR3 is made up of 14 amino acids. V dropped 2 bases and J dropped 12 bases, with 19 bases sitting between them. The CDR3, as DNA: TGTGCCAGCAGTTACCATTATCACTCGGGGGAGACTTTCTTT. Its protein product is CASSYHYHSGETFF.

This clonotype was observed a few times. The V gene is TRBV12-3 or TRBV12-4, the J gene TRBJ1-5; D gene unclear. Trimming cost V 2 bases and J 9 bases, with 14 bases left between them. The CDR3 contains 14 residues. As DNA, the CDR3 is TGTGCCAGCAGTTTAATCGGGGTGGTTAGGCCCCAGCATTTT. Protein product: CASSLIGVVRPQHF.

This clonotype has a handful of counts. The chain joins TRBV12-3 or TRBV12-4 to TRBJ1-2; 8 bases are shared with TRBD1. This CDR3 spans 12 amino acids. Trimming at V came to 5 bases and at J to 8 bases, leaving 4 bases not matched to a gene. CDR3 amino acids: CASSINRGGYTF. Written as DNA, the CDR3 is TGTGCCAGCAGTATCAACAGGGGGGGCTACACCTTC.

This clonotype came up many times. The CDR3 DNA reads TGCGCCAGCAGCTTGCAGGGACCGAACACTGAAGCTTTCTTT. Translation: CASSLQGPNTEAFF. The genes are TRBV5-1 and TRBJ1-1; tentatively, D is TRBD1 (5 bases). The germline CDR1 and CDR2 sequences are SGHRS and YFSETQ. The CDR3 runs 14 residues. V dropped 1 base and J dropped 1 base, with 8 bases sitting between them.